The clone carrying this T cell receptor (beta chain) appeared a single time. The antigen remains unidentified. MiXCR, run by TCRdb on the reads, gives a single entry per CDR3 protein. This table has some 270,000 distinct CDR3 sequences, about 18% appearing once. The sample comes from a study of T cell repertoires in cytomegalovirus infection. General study points: Predominance within the ex vivo response was attributable to HLA-C-restricted CMV-specific TCR beta clonotypes.

This CDR3 is built from 17 residues. CDR1 MDHEN and CDR2 SYDVKM come from the germline V gene. The V and J ends lost 5 bases and 1 base respectively, with 21 bases between them. This sequence originates from a human donor in good health (CMV status not recorded). Some clones in this sample may be carry-over from other donors' samples. The genes are TRBV28 and TRBJ2-7; possible D gene TRBD2, 6 bases. Sequenced: CD8+ T cells from PBMCs. CDR3 DNA: TGTGCCAGCAGTCCCCGGTCGGTGGGGGGTGGATCCTACGAGCAGTACTTC. Its translation: CASSPRSVGGGSYEQYF.